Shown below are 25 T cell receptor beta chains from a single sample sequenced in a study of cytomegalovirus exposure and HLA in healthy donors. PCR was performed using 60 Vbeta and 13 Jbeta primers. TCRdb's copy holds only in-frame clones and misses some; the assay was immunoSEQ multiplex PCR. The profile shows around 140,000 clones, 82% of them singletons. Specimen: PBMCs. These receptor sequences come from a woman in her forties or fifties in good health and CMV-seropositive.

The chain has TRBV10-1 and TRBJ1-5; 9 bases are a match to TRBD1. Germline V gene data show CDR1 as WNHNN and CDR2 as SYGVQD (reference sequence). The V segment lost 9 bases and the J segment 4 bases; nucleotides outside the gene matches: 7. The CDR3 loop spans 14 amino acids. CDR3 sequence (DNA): TGCGCCAGACCCCGGACAGGGGAAAATCAGCCCCAGCATTTT. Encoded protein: CARPRTGENQPQHF.

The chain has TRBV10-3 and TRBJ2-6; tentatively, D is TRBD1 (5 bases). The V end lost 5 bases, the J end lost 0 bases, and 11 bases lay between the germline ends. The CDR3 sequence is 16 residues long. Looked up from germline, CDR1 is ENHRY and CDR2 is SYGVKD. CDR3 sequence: CAISTKGHSGANVLTF. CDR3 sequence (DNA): TGTGCCATCAGTACTAAAGGACACTCTGGGGCCAACGTCCTGACTTTC.

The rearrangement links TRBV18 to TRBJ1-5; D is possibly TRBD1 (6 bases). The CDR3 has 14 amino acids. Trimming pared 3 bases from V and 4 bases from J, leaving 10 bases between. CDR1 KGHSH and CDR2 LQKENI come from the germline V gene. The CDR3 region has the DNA TGTGCCAGCTCACCTTACACAGGGAATCAGCCCCAGCATTTT. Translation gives CASSPYTGNQPQHF.

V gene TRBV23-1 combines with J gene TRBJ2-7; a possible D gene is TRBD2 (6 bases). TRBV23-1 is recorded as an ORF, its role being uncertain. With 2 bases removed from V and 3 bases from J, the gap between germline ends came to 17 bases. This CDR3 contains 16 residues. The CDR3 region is CASSQPPLQGGYEQYF. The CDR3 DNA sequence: TGCGCCAGCAGTCAACCCCCGCTGCAGGGAGGCTACGAGCAGTACTTC.

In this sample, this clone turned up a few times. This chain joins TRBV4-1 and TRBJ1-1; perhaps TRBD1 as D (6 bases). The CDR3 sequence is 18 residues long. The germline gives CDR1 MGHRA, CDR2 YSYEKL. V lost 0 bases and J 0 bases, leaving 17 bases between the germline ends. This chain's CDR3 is CASSQDGGEWSMNTEAFF. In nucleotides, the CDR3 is TGCGCCAGCAGCCAAGATGGGGGCGAATGGTCCATGAACACTGAAGCTTTCTTT.

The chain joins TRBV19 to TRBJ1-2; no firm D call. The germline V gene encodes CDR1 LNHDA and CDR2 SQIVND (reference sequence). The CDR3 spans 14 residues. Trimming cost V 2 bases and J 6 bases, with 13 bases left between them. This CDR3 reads CASSIRSPLNGYTF. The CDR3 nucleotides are TGTGCCAGTAGTATAAGAAGCCCCCTCAATGGCTACACCTTC.

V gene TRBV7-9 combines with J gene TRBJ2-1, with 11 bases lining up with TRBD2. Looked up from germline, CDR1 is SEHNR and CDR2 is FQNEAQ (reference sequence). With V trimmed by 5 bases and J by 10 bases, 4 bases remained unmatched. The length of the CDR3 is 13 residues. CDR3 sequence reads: CASSPRLAGEQFF. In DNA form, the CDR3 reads TGTGCCAGCAGCCCTCGACTAGCGGGGGAGCAGTTCTTC.

The CDR3 loop is CASSLRLAVYEQYF. In DNA, the CDR3 is TGTGCCAGCAGCTTGCGTCTAGCGGTCTACGAGCAGTACTTC. This rearrangement joins TRBV11-1 to TRBJ2-5; 7 bases are shared with TRBD2. The J call could be wrong; TRBJ2-7 is a better fit for the DNA end. There are 14 residues in the CDR3. Germline lookup yields CDR1 SGHAT and CDR2 FQDESV (reference sequence).

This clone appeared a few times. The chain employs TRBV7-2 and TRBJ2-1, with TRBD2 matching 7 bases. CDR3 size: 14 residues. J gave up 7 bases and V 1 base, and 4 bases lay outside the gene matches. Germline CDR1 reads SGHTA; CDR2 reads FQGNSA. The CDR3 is CASSLVRGGNEQFF. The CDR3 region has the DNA TGTGCCAGCAGCTTAGTCCGCGGGGGTAATGAGCAGTTCTTC.

Here the CDR3 DNA reads TGTGCCAGCAGCTTAAAACTAGCGGACTCAACTGGGGGCCAGTACTTC. Amino acids: CASSLKLADSTGGQYF. V usage is TRBV7-2 and J usage is TRBJ2-5; TRBD2 matches at 8 bases. J lost 10 bases, V lost 2 bases, and 15 bases had no gene match. Germline V gives CDR1 SGHTA, CDR2 FQGNSA. The CDR3 consists of 16 residues.

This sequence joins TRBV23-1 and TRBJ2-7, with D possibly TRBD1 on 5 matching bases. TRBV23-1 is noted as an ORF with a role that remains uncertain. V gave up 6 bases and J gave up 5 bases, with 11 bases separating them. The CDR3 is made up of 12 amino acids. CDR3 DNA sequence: TGCGCCAGCAGCCCCCCCAGGGACGAGCAGTACTTC. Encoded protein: CASSPPRDEQYF.

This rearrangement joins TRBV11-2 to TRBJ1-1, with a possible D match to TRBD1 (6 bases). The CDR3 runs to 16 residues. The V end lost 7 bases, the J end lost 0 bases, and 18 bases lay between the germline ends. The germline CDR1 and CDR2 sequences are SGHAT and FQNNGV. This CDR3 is CASKPAGDNVNTEAFF. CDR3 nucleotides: TGTGCCAGCAAGCCTGCCGGGGACAACGTGAACACTGAAGCTTTCTTT.

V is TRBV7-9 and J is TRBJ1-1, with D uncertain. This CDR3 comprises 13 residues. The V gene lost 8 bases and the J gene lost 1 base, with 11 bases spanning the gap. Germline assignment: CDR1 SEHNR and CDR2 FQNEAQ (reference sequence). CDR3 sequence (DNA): TGTGCCAGCGCTCGGGTCACGAACACTGAAGCTTTCTTT. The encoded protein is CASARVTNTEAFF.

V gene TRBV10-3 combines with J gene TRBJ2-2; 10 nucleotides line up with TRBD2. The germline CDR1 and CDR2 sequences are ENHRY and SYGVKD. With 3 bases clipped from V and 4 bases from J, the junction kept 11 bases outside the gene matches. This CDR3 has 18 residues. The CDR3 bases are TGTGCCATCAGTGACTCCTATGAGCGGGGGGGCGGCACCGGGGAGCTGTTTTTT. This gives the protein CAISDSYERGGGTGELFF.

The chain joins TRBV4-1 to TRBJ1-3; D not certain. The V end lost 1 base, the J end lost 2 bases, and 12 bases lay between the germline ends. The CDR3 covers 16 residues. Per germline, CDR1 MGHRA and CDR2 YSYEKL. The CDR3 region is CASSQVGSGTGNTIYF. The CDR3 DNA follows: TGCGCCAGCAGCCAAGTGGGGTCGGGAACTGGAAACACCATATATTTT.

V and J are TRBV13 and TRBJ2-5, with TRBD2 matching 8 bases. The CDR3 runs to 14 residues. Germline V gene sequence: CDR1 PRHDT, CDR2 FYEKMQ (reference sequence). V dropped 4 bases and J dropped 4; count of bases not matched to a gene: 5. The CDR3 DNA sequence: TGTGCCAGCAGCTCCCGGGAGGGGGGAGAGACCCAGTACTTC. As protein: CASSSREGGETQYF. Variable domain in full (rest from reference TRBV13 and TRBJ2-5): AAGVIQSPRHLIKEKRETATLKCYPIPRHDTVYWYQQGPGQDPQFLISFYEKMQSDKGSIPDRFSAQQFSDYHSELNMSSLELGDSALYFCASSSREGGETQYFGPGTRLLVL.

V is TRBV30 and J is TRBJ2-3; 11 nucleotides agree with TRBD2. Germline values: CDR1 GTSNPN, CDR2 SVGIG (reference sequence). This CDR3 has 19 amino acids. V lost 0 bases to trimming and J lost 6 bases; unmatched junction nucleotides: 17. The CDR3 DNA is TGTGCCTGGAGTGTAAAATTAGCGGGAGGGCCAATGTCGAGGGATACGCAGTATTTT. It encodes CAWSVKLAGGPMSRDTQYF.

CDR3 loop: CAISESGFRGETQYF. The CDR3 nucleotides are TGTGCCATCAGTGAGTCTGGGTTTAGAGGAGAGACCCAGTACTTC. V and J are TRBV10-3 and TRBJ2-5; D gene unclear. The CDR3 consists of 15 residues. Germline V CDR1 and CDR2: ENHRY, SYGVKD. Trimming removed 0 bases at V and 4 bases at J, with 12 bases between.

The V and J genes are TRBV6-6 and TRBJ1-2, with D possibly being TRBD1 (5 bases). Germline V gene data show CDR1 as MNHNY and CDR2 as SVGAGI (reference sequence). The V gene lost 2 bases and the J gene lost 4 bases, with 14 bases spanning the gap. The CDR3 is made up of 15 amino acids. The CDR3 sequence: CASSYDRGTSYGYTF. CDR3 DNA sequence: TGTGCCAGCAGTTACGATCGAGGGACTAGCTATGGCTACACCTTC.

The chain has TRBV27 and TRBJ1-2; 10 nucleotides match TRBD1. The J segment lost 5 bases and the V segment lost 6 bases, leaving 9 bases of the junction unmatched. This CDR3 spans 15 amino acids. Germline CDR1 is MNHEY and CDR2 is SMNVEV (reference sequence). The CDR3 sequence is CASSDTPGQGYGYTF. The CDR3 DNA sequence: TGTGCCAGCAGCGATACCCCGGGACAGGGGTATGGCTACACCTTC.

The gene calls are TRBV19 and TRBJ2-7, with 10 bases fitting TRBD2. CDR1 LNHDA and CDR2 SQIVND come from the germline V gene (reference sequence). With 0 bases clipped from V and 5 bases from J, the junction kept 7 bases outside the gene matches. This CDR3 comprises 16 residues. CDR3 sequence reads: CASSIDRAGGLHEQYF. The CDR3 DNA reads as TGTGCCAGTAGTATAGACCGAGCGGGAGGGCTACACGAGCAGTACTTC.

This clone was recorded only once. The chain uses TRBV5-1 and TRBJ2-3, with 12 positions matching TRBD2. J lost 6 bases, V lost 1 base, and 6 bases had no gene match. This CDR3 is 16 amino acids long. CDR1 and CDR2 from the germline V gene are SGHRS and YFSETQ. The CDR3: CASSLSSGGARDTQYF. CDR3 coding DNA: TGCGCCAGCAGCTTGTCTAGCGGGGGGGCCAGGGATACGCAGTATTTT.

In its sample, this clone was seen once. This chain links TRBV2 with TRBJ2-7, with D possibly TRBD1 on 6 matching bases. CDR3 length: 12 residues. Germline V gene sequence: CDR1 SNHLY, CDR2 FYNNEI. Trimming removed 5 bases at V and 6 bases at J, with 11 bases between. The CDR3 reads CASSQQGPEQYF. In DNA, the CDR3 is TGTGCCAGCAGTCAACAGGGCCCCGAGCAGTACTTC. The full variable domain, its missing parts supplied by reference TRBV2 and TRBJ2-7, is EPEVTQTPSHQVTQMGQEVILRCVPISNHLYFYWYRQILGQKVEFLVSFYNNEISEKSEIFDDQFSVERPDGSNFTLKIRSTKLEDSAMYFCASSQQGPEQYFGPGTRLTVT.

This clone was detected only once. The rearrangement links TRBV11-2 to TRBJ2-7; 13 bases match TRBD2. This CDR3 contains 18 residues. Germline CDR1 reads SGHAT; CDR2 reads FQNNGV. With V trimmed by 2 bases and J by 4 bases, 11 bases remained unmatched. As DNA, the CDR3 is TGTGCCAGCAGCTTAAGTTCCTGGACTAGCGGGAGTGGGTACGAGCAGTACTTC. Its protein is CASSLSSWTSGSGYEQYF. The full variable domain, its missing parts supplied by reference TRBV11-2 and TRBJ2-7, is EAGVAQSPRYKIIEKRQSVAFWCNPISGHATLYWYQQILGQGPKLLIQFQNNGVVDDSQLPKDRFSAERLKGVDSTLKIQPAKLEDSAVYLCASSLSSWTSGSGYEQYFGPGTRLTVT.

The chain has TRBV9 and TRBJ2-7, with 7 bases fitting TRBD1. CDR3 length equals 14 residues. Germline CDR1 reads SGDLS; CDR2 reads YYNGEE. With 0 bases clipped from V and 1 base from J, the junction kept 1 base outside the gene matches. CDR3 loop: CASSVAGQSYEQYF. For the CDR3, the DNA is TGTGCCAGCAGCGTAGCGGGACAGTCCTACGAGCAGTACTTC.